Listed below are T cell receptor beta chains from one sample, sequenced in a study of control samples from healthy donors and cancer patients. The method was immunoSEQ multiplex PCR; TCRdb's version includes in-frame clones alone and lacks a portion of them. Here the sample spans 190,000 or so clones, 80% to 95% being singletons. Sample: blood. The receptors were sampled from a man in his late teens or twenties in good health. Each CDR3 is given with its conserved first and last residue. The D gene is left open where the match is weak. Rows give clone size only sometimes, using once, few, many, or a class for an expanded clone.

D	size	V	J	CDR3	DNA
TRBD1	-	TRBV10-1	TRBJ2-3	CARNPGQDTDTQYF	TGCGCCAGAAACCCGGGACAGGACACAGATACGCAGTATTTT
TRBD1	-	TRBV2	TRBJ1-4	CASSQDRAVNEKLFF	TGTGCCAGCAGCCAAGACAGGGCAGTTAATGAAAAACTGTTTTTT
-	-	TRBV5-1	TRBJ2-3	CASSGGTQPLTDTQYF	TGCGCCAGCAGCGGGGGGACACAGCCTCTCACAGATACGCAGTATTTT
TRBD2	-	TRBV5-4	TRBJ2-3	CASSSRLAGGADTQYF	TGTGCCAGCAGCTCTAGACTAGCGGGGGGGGCAGATACGCAGTATTTT
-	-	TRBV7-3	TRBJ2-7	CASSIRAGEAYEQYF	TGTGCCAGCAGCATACGGGCAGGGGAGGCCTACGAGCAGTACTTC
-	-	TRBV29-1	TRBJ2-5	CSWGRFQETQYF	TGCAGCTGGGGGAGATTTCAAGAGACCCAGTACTTC
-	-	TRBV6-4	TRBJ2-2	CASSVVGSGELFF	TGTGCCAGCAGTGTCGTAGGGTCCGGGGAGCTGTTTTTT
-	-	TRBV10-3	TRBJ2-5	CAIRGFQETQYF	TGTGCCATCAGGGGCTTCCAAGAGACCCAGTACTTC
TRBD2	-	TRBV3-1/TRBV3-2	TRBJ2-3	CASSQKTSGNRPDTQYF	TGTGCCAGCAGCCAGAAGACTAGCGGAAATAGACCAGATACGCAGTATTTT
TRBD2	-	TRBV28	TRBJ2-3	CASVMRGGGDTQYF	TGTGCCAGCGTAATGCGGGGGGGAGGGGATACGCAGTATTTT
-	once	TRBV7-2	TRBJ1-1	CASSFYSSQAFF	TGTGCCAGCAGCTTTTACAGTTCGCAAGCTTTCTTT
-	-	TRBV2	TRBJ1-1	CASSAREGSWTEAFF	TGTGCCAGCTCGGCCCGGGAGGGAAGTTGGACTGAAGCTTTCTTT
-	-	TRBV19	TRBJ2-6	CASSLEGSGANVLTF	TGTGCCAGTAGCCTAGAAGGCTCTGGGGCCAACGTCCTGACTTTC
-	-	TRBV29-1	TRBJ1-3	CSVEGGAGNTIYF	TGCAGCGTTGAAGGCGGCGCTGGAAACACCATATATTTT
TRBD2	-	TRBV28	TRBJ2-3	CASSPTSGGNTDTQYF	TGTGCCAGCAGTCCAACTAGCGGGGGGAACACAGATACGCAGTATTTT
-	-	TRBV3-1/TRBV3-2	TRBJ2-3	CASSRRDNTDTQYF	TGTGCCAGCAGCCGCCGGGACAACACAGATACGCAGTATTTT
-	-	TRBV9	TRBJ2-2	CASSVGGTGELFF	TGTGCCAGCAGCGTAGGGGGAACCGGGGAGCTGTTTTTT
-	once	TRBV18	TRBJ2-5	CASSPQGFLETQYF	TGTGCCAGCTCACCGCAGGGCTTCCTCGAGACCCAGTACTTC
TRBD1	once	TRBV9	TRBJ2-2	CASSDRDRNTGELFF	TGTGCCAGCAGCGACCGGGACAGAAACACCGGGGAGCTGTTTTTT
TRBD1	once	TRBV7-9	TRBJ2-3	CASSFEGQGAHGDTQYF	TGTGCCAGCAGCTTCGAAGGACAGGGGGCGCATGGAGATACGCAGTATTTT
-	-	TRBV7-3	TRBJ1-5	CASTPKGGSNQPQHF	TGTGCCAGCACCCCGAAGGGGGGGAGCAATCAGCCCCAGCATTTT
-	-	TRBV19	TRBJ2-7	CASSIPGAYEQYF	TGTGCCAGTAGTATCCCAGGGGCCTACGAGCAGTACTTC
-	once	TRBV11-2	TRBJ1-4	CASRDKTGRSNEKLFF	TGTGCCAGCAGAGACAAAACCGGGAGGTCGAATGAAAAACTGTTTTTT
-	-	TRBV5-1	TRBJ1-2	CASSFGATNYGYTF	TGCGCCAGCAGCTTCGGGGCAACTAACTATGGCTACACCTTC
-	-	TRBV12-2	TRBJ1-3	CASRLVGIFSGNTIYF	TGTGCAAGTCGCTTAGTGGGGATTTTCTCTGGAAACACCATATATTTT
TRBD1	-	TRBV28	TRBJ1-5	CASSKTGKEFQPQHF	TGTGCCAGCAGCAAGACAGGGAAGGAATTCCAGCCCCAGCATTTT
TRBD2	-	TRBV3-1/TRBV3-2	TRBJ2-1	CASSQEGLAGGREQFF	TGTGCCAGCAGCCAAGAGGGACTAGCGGGGGGTCGTGAGCAGTTCTTC
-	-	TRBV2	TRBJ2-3	CASSGSVPTDTQYF	TGTGCCAGCAGTGGGTCCGTCCCCACAGATACGCAGTATTTT
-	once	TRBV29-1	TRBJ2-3	CSVVGGSGNTQYF	TGCAGCGTTGTTGGGGGGAGTGGAAATACGCAGTATTTT
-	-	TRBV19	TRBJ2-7	CASSIGGGEQYF	TGTGCCAGTAGTATCGGGGGAGGCGAGCAGTACTTC
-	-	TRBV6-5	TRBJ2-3	CAMHKGTHLTDTQYF	TGTGCCATGCACAAAGGGACACACCTCACAGATACGCAGTATTTT
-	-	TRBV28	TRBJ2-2	CASSLWTSGGGELFF	TGTGCCAGCAGTTTATGGACGTCGGGCGGCGGGGAGCTGTTTTTT
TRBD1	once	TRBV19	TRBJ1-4	CASRQTGSFEKLFF	TGTGCCAGTAGGCAGACAGGGAGTTTTGAAAAACTGTTTTTT
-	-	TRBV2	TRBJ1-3	CASSEWGSVGNTIYF	TGTGCCAGCAGTGAATGGGGGTCGGTTGGAAACACCATATATTTT
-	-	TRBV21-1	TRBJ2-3	CASRINPIDRGRTDTQYF	TGTGCCAGCAGAATCAATCCAATCGACAGGGGGCGGACAGATACGCAGTATTTT
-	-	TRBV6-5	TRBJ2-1	CASSLSGLYNEQFF	TGTGCCAGCAGTCTTAGCGGACTTTACAATGAGCAGTTCTTC
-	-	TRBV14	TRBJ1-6	CASSQDWGLNSPLHF	TGTGCCAGCAGCCAAGACTGGGGTCTGAATTCACCCCTCCACTTT
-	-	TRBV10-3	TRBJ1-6	CAIRNGTRDSPLHF	TGTGCCATCAGGAATGGGACTAGGGATTCACCCCTCCACTTT
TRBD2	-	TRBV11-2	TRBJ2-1	CASSLAGGYNEQFF	TGTGCCAGCAGCTTGGCGGGGGGCTACAATGAGCAGTTCTTC
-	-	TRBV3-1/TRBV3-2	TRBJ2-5	CASSSSVQETQYF	TGTGCCAGCAGTTCTAGTGTGCAGGAGACCCAGTACTTC
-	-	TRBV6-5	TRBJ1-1	CASSYSWGNTEAFF	TGTGCCAGCAGTTACTCGTGGGGGAACACTGAAGCTTTCTTT
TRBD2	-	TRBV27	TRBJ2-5	CASSRAETAGGRETQYF	TGTGCCAGCAGTCGTGCGGAGACCGCGGGGGGCCGGGAGACCCAGTACTTC
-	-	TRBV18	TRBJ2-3	CASFASGGDTQYF	TGTGCCAGCTTTGCCTCGGGCGGGGATACGCAGTATTTT